This passage covers 2 T cell receptor beta chains from one sample sequenced in a study of blood T cells in healthy people across ages. Alongside a J-beta primer mix, a sample-barcoded 5' primer served in a second PCR lasting about 7 to 11 cycles. Each CDR3 protein is one row after TCRdb ran MiXCR on the 5' RACE reads. The sample carries about a million distinct CDR3 sequences, roughly half recorded once. Sequencing was performed on blood. These receptor sequences come from a woman in her sixties in good health.

V and J are TRBV5-5 and TRBJ2-7; D gene uncertain. CDR1 SGHKS and CDR2 YYEKEE come from the germline V gene (reference sequence). Trimming stripped 1 base from V and 2 bases from J, with 7 bases between. The length of the CDR3 is 13 residues. This CDR3 is CASSLLQAYEQYF. The CDR3 coding sequence is TGTGCCAGCAGCTTGTTACAAGCCTACGAGCAGTACTTC.

The gene calls are TRBV10-1 and TRBJ2-7, with TRBD1 matching over 8 bases. The CDR3 covers 15 residues. With 2 bases clipped from V and 4 bases from J, the junction kept 7 bases outside the gene matches. CDR1 is WNHNN, CDR2 SYGVQD, per germline (reference sequence). The CDR3, as DNA: TGCGCCAGCAGTGAGGGACAGGGTTGGGAGTACGAGCAGTACTTC. Translating gives CASSEGQGWEYEQYF.